A selection of T cell receptor beta chains follows, all from one sample in a study of identical twins. In TCRdb, the 5' RACE reads were re-called with MiXCR into one record per CDR3 protein. The table records a few hundred thousand distinct CDR3 sequences, about 8.9% of them present only once. This same sample was also part of a study on yellow fever vaccine responses in identical twins.

The sequencing input was memory (CD45RO+) T cells sorted from blood. These receptors came from a woman in her late teens or twenties in good health. Both conserved end residues are trimmed from each CDR3. The order of the fields is clone size, D gene, V gene, CDR3 protein. The D gene is left open where the match is weak. Clone size, where shown, is once, few, many, or a class for clones that have expanded.

many | - | TRBV29-1 | SVETGANYGYT
many | TRBD1 | TRBV20-1 | SASGEGAEKAF
- | - | TRBV7-2 | ASSLQGVVNEQF
many | - | TRBV15 | ATSRERLSTDTQY
- | - | TRBV7-8 | ASSLKSWENIQY
few | - | TRBV28 | ASRTPRNTEAF
many | TRBD2 | TRBV9 | ASSLSGTAFNEQF
- | - | TRBV24-1 | ATSDSYGGRYEQY
- | - | TRBV12-3/TRBV12-4 | ASSLGGVEKLF
many | TRBD1 | TRBV5-1 | ASSLGTGETQY
many | - | TRBV9 | ASSADPSPSTDTQY
- | TRBD1 | TRBV19 | ASGTGGPYTEAF
many | - | TRBV28 | ASTTPASFWGYT
- | - | TRBV20-1 | SAGGGGSTEAF
many | TRBD2 | TRBV12-3/TRBV12-4 | ASSFLAGIGTDTQY
- | - | TRBV2 | ASSERTNTGELF
many | TRBD1 | TRBV12-3/TRBV12-4 | ASSSRTGGTYNEQF
- | - | TRBV3-1 | ASSQGGGTNQPQH
- | TRBD1 | TRBV5-8 | ASSPRTGNQPQH
few | - | TRBV18 | ASSPPNGASYNEQF
many | TRBD1 | TRBV12-3/TRBV12-4 | ASSLQGATQY
- | - | TRBV18 | ASSPLLQGDTQY
few | TRBD2 | TRBV6-2/TRBV6-3 | ASSIQREGHPGDTQY
few | TRBD1 | TRBV12-3/TRBV12-4 | ASSPRDRGSDQY
once | - | TRBV6-4 | ASSDSGGFYGYT
many | - | TRBV20-1 | SASVGADNEQF
few | TRBD2 | TRBV20-1 | SARGLAGNTGELF
many | TRBD2 | TRBV7-9 | ASSYGLADYNEQF
many | - | TRBV12-3/TRBV12-4 | ASSEHSLSSYEQY
- | - | TRBV10-3 | AIRAGTIVYGYT
few | TRBD1 | TRBV12-5 | ASGLGTGTANSYEQY
- | - | TRBV19 | ASPASTGRDPGELF
- | - | TRBV10-3 | AISDSGQPQETQY
- | - | TRBV7-2 | ASITDL
few | - | TRBV7-3 | ASSLTPGWTGELF
few | TRBD1 | TRBV6-1 | ASSDLGQGAQPQH
- | - | TRBV15 | ATSRTDSGHSVDEQF
- | TRBD1 | TRBV3-1 | ASSQGTGGNYGYT
many | TRBD1 | TRBV5-1 | ASSRQGPITGELF
- | TRBD1 | TRBV6-4 | ASSDGTGGDTQY
many | - | TRBV19 | ASTPRDGRYTDTQY
- | TRBD2 | TRBV28 | ASTGTSGRSSYNEQF
- | TRBD1 | TRBV24-1 | ATSPVSGQGTDTQY
few | TRBD1 | TRBV5-1 | ASSSGTVNYGYT
many | TRBD1 | TRBV3-1 | ASSVDRDYGYT
- | TRBD2 | TRBV7-6 | ASSAAGGPGETQY
- | - | TRBV11-1 | ASSYLRVGTHGKYNEQF
- | TRBD1 | TRBV6-2/TRBV6-3 | ASSSRTGSGYEQF
- | - | TRBV19 | ASSHHSSYNEQF